This T cell receptor (beta chain) was profiled in a study of response to subunit inactivated influenza vaccine. Study findings and constraints: The study's authors posited that every seasonal influenza vaccination enlists few new T cells.

Per the germline V gene, CDR1 is SGHNT and CDR2 is YYREEE (reference sequence). There are 16 residues in the CDR3. V was clipped by 0 bases and J by 3 bases, with 12 bases between them. TCRdb processed the RT-PCR reads anew with MiXCR; each CDR3 protein has one entry. Among under 550,000 distinct CDR3 sequences, 6% to 9% were seen once, and the ten largest hold approximately 14%. This clonotype was found many times. The target antigen is unknown. The sample in question was PBMCs from blood, obtained 23 months after vaccination. The chain is built from TRBV5-4 and TRBJ2-2; TRBD1 might be the D (5 bases). The TCR sequence derives from a man between 50 and 70 years old who received an inactivated influenza vaccine. This chain's CDR3 is CASSLEGAKYTGELFF. The CDR3 bases are TGTGCCAGCAGCTTGGAAGGGGCGAAGTACACCGGGGAGCTGTTTTTT.